This is a list of T cell receptor beta chains from one sample in a study of T-cell memory formation after mild COVID-19. TCRdb re-analysed the 5' RACE reads in MiXCR, keeping a single row per CDR3 protein. The table includes approximately 290,000 distinct CDR3 sequences, over 7% detected once. The material sequenced was PBMCs or a T cell subset sorted from them (not recorded which). These receptors originate from a man younger than 35 who had mild COVID-19 (a few samples of this study predate the infection). Cell type and time point are not known. The CDR3 runs from the conserved cysteine through the conserved F or W. D genes are given only for firm matches. Expanded clones are given a class, and other clones once, few, many or no size at all.

>NA|many|TRBV3-1|TRBJ1-5
TGTGCCAGCAGCCAACGGGACGGCAATCAGCCCCAGCATTTT
CASSQRDGNQPQHF
>TRBD2|NA|TRBV5-1|TRBJ2-1
TGCGCCAGCAGCTTGGCGGGACTAGCTGCGGCTAATGAGCAGTTCTTC
CASSLAGLAAANEQFF
>NA|NA|TRBV7-9|TRBJ2-5
TGTGCCAGCAGCTTAGACGCAAGCGCCCAAGAGACCCAGTACTTC
CASSLDASAQETQYF
>NA|NA|TRBV2|TRBJ2-7
TGTGCCAGCAGTGAAGAGGGACTCCCCTCCTACGAGCAGTACTTC
CASSEEGLPSYEQYF
>NA|many|TRBV7-2|TRBJ2-5
TGTGCCAGCAGCAAAGCCAGGGCGGGAGAGACCCAGTACTTC
CASSKARAGETQYF
>TRBD2|NA|TRBV10-3|TRBJ2-1
TGTGCCGCACGGACTAGCGGGGGGGCGGAAGTTCATGAGCAGTTCTTC
CAARTSGGAEVHEQFF
>TRBD2|many|TRBV5-1|TRBJ2-1
TGCGCCAGCAGCAGCAGCGGGGTCTCCTACAATGAGCAGTTCTTC
CASSSSGVSYNEQFF
>NA|few|TRBV18|TRBJ1-1
TGTGCCAGCTCACCGGTCACAACCCAAGAAGCTTTCTTT
CASSPVTTQEAFF
>NA|NA|TRBV23-1|TRBJ2-5
TGCGCCAGCAGTCAATCGGTGGGGACCCAGTACTTC
CASSQSVGTQYF
>TRBD2|many|TRBV10-3|TRBJ2-1
TGTGCCATCAGTGCCCAGCGGGGGGTACTTGGGGGCAATGAGCAGTTCTTC
CAISAQRGVLGGNEQFF
>NA|few|TRBV19|TRBJ1-5
TGTGCCAGTAGTATTTCGGGGGTTGGAAATCAGCCCCAGCATTTT
CASSISGVGNQPQHF
>NA|NA|TRBV6-2/TRBV6-3|TRBJ2-7
TGTGCCAGCAAGCAAGGGCCGTCCTACGAGCAGTACTTC
CASKQGPSYEQYF
>NA|NA|TRBV6-1|TRBJ2-1
TGTGCCAGCAGTGAAAGTCCGGGGACCGAAAATGAGCAGTTCTTC
CASSESPGTENEQFF
>TRBD2|few|TRBV30|TRBJ2-7
TGTGCCTGGCTCCCATGGGGGACTACCAGCTCCTACGAGCAGTACTTC
CAWLPWGTTSSYEQYF
>TRBD1|many|TRBV7-2|TRBJ2-2
TGTGCCAGCAGGGAACAGGGGACGGGCACCGGGGAGCTGTTTTTT
CASREQGTGTGELFF
>NA|NA|TRBV2|TRBJ2-2
TGTGCCAGCACAACTCCGAACACCGGGGAGCTGTTTTTT
CASTTPNTGELFF
>NA|NA|TRBV6-5|TRBJ1-1
TGTGCCAGCAGAACCGGACAGAACACTGAAGCTTTCTTT
CASRTGQNTEAFF
>NA|NA|TRBV3-1|TRBJ1-2
TGTGCCAGCAAGGGGGGCGCAGATATCGGCTACACCTTC
CASKGGADIGYTF
>NA|many|TRBV24-1|TRBJ1-1
TGTGCCACCAGTGATTTACGCGACCTCAATGAAGCTTTCTTT
CATSDLRDLNEAFF
>NA|NA|TRBV14|TRBJ2-5
TGTGCCAGCAGCCAAGATTCGACAGACTACGAAGAGACCCAGTACTTC
CASSQDSTDYEETQYF
>TRBD1|many|TRBV6-5|TRBJ2-5
TGTGCCAGCAGTCGGACAGGGGGAGAAGAGACCCAGTACTTC
CASSRTGGEETQYF
>TRBD2|NA|TRBV4-1|TRBJ2-5
TGCGCCAGCAGCCAATCACCTAGCGGGGGGTCCAAAGAGACCCAGTACTTC
CASSQSPSGGSKETQYF
>NA|NA|TRBV6-5|TRBJ1-1
TGTGCCAGCAAGCTCCAGGATTCTGAAGCTTTCTTT
CASKLQDSEAFF
>TRBD1|NA|TRBV7-8|TRBJ1-2
TGTGCCAGCAGCCCTCGGACACACCCGGACAGGGGAGATGGCTACACCTTC
CASSPRTHPDRGDGYTF
>TRBD1|many|TRBV24-1|TRBJ2-2
TGTGCCACCAGTCCCTCGGACAGGACGATGTTTTTT
CATSPSDRTMFF
>NA|few|TRBV7-3|TRBJ2-2
TGTGCCAGCAGCTTAAAGGGTTTGGCGGGGGCCAACACCGGGGAGCTGTTTTTT
CASSLKGLAGANTGELFF
>NA|many|TRBV11-1|TRBJ2-1
TGTGCCAGCAGCTTAGCTGCAGGGACAAGCTACAATGAGCAGTTCTTC
CASSLAAGTSYNEQFF